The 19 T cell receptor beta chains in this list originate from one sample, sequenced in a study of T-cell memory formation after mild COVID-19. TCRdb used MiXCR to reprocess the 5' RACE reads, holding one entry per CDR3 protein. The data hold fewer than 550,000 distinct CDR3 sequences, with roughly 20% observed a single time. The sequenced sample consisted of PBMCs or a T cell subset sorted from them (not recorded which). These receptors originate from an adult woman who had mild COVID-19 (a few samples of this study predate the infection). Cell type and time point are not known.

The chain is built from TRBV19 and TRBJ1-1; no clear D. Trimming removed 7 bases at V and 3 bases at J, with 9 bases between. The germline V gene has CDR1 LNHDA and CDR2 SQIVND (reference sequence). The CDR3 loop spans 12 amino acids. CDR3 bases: TGTGCCAGTACCTCTATGGACACTGAAGCTTTCTTT. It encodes CASTSMDTEAFF.

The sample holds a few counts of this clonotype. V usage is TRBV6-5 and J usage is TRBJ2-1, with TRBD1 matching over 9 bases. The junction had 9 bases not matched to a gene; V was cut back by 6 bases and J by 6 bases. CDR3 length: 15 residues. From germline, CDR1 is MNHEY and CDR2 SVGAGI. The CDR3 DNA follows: TGTGCCAGCAGATTCGCGGACAGGGGAGTCAATGAGCAGTTCTTC. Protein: CASRFADRGVNEQFF.

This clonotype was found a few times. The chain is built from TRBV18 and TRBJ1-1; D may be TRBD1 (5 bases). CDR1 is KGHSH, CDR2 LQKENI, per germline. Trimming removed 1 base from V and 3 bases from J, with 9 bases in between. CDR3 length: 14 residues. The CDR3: CASSPRQGDTEAFF. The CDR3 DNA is TGTGCCAGCTCACCACGCCAGGGAGACACTGAAGCTTTCTTT.

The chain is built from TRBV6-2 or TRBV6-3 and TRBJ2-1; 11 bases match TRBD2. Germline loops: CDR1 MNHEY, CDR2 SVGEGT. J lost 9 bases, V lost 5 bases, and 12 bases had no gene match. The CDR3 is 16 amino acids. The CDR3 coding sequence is TGTGCCAGCAGTCCATCCCCGGGTAGCGGGAGGGTTGAGCAGTTCTTC. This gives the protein CASSPSPGSGRVEQFF.

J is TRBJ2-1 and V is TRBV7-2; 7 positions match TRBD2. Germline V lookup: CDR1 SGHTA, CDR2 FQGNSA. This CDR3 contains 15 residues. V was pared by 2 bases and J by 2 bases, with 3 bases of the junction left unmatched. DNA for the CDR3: TGTGCCAGCAGCTTACGCGGGGGAACCTACAATGAGCAGTTCTTC. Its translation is CASSLRGGTYNEQFF.

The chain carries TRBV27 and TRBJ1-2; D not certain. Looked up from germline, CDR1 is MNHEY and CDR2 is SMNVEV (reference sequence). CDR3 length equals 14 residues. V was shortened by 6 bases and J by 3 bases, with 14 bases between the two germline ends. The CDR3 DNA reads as TGTGCCAGCAGCTGGGGAGGGCCTGACTATGGCTACACCTTC. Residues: CASSWGGPDYGYTF.

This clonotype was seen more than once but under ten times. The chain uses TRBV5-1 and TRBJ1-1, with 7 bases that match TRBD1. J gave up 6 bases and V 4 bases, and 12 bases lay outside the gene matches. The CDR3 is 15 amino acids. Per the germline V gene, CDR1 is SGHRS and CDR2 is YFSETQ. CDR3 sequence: CASSGDSSPTSEAFF. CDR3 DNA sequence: TGCGCCAGCAGCGGGGACAGCTCCCCAACGTCTGAAGCTTTCTTT. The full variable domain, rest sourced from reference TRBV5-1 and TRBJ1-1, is KAGVTQTPRYLIKTRGQQVTLSCSPISGHRSVSWYQQTPGQGLQFLFEYFSETQRNKGNFPGRFSGRQFSNSRSEMNVSTLELGDSALYLCASSGDSSPTSEAFFGQGTRLTVV.

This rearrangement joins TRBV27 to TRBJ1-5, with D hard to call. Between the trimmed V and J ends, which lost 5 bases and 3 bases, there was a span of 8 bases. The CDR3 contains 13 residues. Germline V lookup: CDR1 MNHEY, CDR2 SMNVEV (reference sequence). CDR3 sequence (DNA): TGTGCCAGCAGTCCCCACCTCAATCAGCCCCAGCATTTT. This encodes CASSPHLNQPQHF.

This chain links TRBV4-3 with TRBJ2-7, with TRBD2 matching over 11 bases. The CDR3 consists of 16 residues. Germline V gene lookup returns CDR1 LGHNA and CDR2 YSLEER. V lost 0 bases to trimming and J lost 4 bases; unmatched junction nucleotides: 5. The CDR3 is CASSQDWSSGRYEQYF. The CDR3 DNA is TGCGCCAGCAGCCAAGATTGGTCTAGCGGGAGGTACGAGCAGTACTTC.

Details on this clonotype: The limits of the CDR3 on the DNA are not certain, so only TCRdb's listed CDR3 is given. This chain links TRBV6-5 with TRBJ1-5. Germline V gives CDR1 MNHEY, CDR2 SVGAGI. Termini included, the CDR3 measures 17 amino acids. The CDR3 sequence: CASSSSTGPAGPQPQHF.

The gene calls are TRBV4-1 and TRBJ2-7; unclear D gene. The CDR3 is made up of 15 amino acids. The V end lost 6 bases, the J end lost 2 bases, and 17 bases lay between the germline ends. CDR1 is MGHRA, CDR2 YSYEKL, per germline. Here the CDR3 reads CASRQSDTGPYEQYF. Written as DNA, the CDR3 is TGCGCCAGCAGGCAATCAGACACTGGCCCCTACGAGCAGTACTTC.

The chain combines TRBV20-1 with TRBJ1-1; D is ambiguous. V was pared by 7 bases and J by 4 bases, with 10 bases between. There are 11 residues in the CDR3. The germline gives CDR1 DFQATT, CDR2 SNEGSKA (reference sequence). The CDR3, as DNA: TGCAGTGGTGCTTGGGGCACTGAAGCTTTCTTT. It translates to CSGAWGTEAFF.

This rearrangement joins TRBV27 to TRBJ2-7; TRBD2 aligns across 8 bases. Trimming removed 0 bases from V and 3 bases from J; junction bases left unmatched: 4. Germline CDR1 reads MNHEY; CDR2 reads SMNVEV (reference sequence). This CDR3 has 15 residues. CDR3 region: CASSLSGAGVYEQYF. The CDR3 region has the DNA TGTGCCAGCAGTTTATCGGGAGCGGGGGTCTACGAGCAGTACTTC.

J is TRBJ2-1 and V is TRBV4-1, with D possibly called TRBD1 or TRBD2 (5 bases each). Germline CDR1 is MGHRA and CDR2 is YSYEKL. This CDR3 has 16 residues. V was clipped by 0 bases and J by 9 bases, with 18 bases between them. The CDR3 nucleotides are TGCGCCAGCAGCCAAGATGGGGCAGGGAGCGAAGGTGAGCAGTTCTTC. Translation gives CASSQDGAGSEGEQFF.

In nucleotides, the CDR3 is TGTGCCAGCAGCCCCATGGGCAGACAAGAGACCCAGTACTTC. Residues: CASSPMGRQETQYF. The chain recombines TRBV12-3 or TRBV12-4 with TRBJ2-5; unclear D gene. The CDR3 covers 14 residues. V lost 6 bases to trimming and J lost 2 bases, with 13 bases between them.

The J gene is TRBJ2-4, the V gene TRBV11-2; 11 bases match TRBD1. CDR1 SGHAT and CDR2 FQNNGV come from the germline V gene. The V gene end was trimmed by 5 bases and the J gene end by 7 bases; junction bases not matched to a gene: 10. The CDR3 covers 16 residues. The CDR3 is CASSPWDRGSGNIQYF. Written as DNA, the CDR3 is TGTGCCAGCAGCCCCTGGGACAGGGGGTCTGGTAACATTCAGTACTTC.

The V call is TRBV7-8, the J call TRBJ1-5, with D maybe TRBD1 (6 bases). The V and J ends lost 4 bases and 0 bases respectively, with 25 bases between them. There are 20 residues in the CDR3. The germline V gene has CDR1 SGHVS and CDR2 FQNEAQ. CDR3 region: CASSYQDGWGGRYSNQPQHF. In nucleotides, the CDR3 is TGTGCCAGCAGCTACCAGGACGGGTGGGGGGGCCGATATAGCAATCAGCCCCAGCATTTT.

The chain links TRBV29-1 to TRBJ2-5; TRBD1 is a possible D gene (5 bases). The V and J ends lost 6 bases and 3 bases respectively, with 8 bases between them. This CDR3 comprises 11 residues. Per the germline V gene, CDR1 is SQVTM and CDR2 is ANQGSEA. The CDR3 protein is CSVRQKETQYF. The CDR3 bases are TGCAGCGTCAGACAGAAAGAGACCCAGTACTTC.

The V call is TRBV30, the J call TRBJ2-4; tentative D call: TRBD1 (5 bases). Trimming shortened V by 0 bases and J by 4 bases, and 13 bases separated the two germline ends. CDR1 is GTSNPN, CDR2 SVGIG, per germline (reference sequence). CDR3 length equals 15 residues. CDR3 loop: CAWSVYRQGKNIQYF. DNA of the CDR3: TGTGCCTGGAGTGTATACCGGCAGGGAAAAAACATTCAGTACTTC.